This T cell receptor (beta chain) emerged from a study of blood T cells in healthy people across ages. Study overall: Per two T cells, template switching captured roughly one barcoded beta molecule. General study points: The donors' CMV status was not determined, possibly confounding changes in expanded clonotypes. Naive T cell percentage by flow cytometry tracked strongly with beta diversity.

The CDR3 covers 11 residues. CDR1 MGHDK and CDR2 SYGVNS come from the germline V gene. Peripheral blood was drawn, around 9.4 milliliters per donor. Note on this clonotype: Its matching antigen is unknown.

With a J-beta primer mix and a sample-barcoded 5' primer, a second PCR ran about 7 to 12 cycles. Each CDR3 protein gets one entry after TCRdb re-called the 5' RACE reads with MiXCR. The table records hundreds of thousands of distinct CDR3 sequences, over 45% of them present only once. The sample consisted of blood. The rearrangement uses TRBV25-1 and TRBJ2-5; unclear D gene. TRBJ2-7 matches the DNA end more closely, so the J call is doubtful. The clonotype comes from a man under 40 in good health. CDR3 residues: CASSESDEQYF. The DNA for the CDR3 is TGTGCCAGCAGTGAATCGGACGAGCAGTACTTC.